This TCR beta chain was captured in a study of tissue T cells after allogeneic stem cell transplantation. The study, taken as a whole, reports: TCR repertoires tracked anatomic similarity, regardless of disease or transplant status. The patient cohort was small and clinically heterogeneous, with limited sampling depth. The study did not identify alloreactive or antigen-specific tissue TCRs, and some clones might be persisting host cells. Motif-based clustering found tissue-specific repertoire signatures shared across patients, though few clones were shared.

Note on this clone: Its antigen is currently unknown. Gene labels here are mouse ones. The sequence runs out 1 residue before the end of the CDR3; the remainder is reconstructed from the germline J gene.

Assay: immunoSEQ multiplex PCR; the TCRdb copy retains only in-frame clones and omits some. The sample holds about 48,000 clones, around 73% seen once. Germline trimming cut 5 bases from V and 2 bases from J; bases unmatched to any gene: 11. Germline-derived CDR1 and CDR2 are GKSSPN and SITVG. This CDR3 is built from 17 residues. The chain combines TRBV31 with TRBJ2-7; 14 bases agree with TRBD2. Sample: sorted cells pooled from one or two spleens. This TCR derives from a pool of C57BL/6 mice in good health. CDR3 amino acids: CAWEYRGLGGRPYEQYF. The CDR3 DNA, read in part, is TGTGCCTGGGAGTACCGGGGACTGGGGGGGCGCCCCTATGAACAGTAC.